This T cell receptor beta chain is drawn from a study of T cells in Graves' hyperthyroidism and ophthalmopathy. Findings of the study overall: A model of 13 V-J pairs discriminated ophthalmopathy from stable hyperthyroidism.

Amplified regions were TCR beta CDR3 sequences from RNA transcripts. HTBI primers were the set used in a first-round RT-PCR of the TCR CDR3. TCRdb redid the calling of the multiplex PCR reads with MiXCR, one entry per CDR3 protein. The data contain 360,000 or so distinct CDR3 sequences, 15% to 20% of them singletons. Germline V gives CDR1 KGHSH, CDR2 LQKENI. The CDR3 sequence is 15 residues long. Unmatched junction bases numbered 4, after V lost 3 bases and J lost 4 bases. Uncontrolled infection, other autoimmune disease, pregnancy or lactation led to exclusion. PBMCs were collected from an approximately 9 ml volume of fresh peripheral blood. This clonotype was detected many times. Its antigen is undetermined.

V is TRBV18 and J is TRBJ2-4; 9 bases align to TRBD1. The receptor was isolated from a woman aged 40 to 50 with Graves' ophthalmopathy. Sequencing was done on a sample of blood. The CDR3 nucleotides read TGTGCCAGCTCACCCTGGGGGACAGGGAAAAACATTCAGTACTTC. It encodes CASSPWGTGKNIQYF. Drawing the rest from reference TRBV18 and TRBJ2-4, the complete variable domain is NAGVMQNPRHLVRRRGQEARLRCSPMKGHSHVYWYRQLPEEGLKFMVYLQKENIIDESGMPKERFSAEFPKEGPSILRIQQVVRGDSAAYFCASSPWGTGKNIQYFGAGTRLSVL.